These T cell receptor beta chains were read from a single sample in a study of blood T cell repertoires in COVID-19. Sequencing was performed with immunoSEQ multiplex PCR; in TCRdb, only in-frame clones are kept and a portion is missing. The data hold about 140,000 clones, with more than 80% observed a single time. Sequencing used peripheral blood. These TCRs come from an elderly woman with acute or convalescent COVID-19. Each CDR3 is given with its conserved first and last residue. D genes are given only for firm matches. Only part of the rows carry a size: once, few, many, or a class if the clone is expanded.

TRBJ2-7 TRBV5-6 NA NA CASSLTEHEQYF TGTGCCAGCAGCTTGACAGAGCACGAGCAGTACTTC
TRBJ1-5 TRBV3-1/TRBV3-2 NA TRBD1 CASSQDSPGGGQPQHF TGTGCCAGCAGCCAAGATTCGCCAGGGGGCGGTCAGCCCCAGCATTTT
TRBJ1-1 TRBV7-2 NA NA CASSLDRIRDGFF TGTGCCAGCAGCTTAGACAGAATCCGCGACGGTTTCTTT
TRBJ1-2 TRBV19 NA TRBD1 CASSTRGRGSGYTF TGTGCCAGTAGTACCAGGGGGCGCGGGTCGGGCTACACCTTC
TRBJ1-1 TRBV2 NA TRBD1 CASADRGRTEAFF TGTGCCAGCGCCGACAGGGGGCGAACTGAAGCTTTCTTT
TRBJ2-7 TRBV4-1 NA TRBD2 CASSQRLAGYEQYF TGCGCCAGCAGCCAACGACTAGCGGGGTACGAGCAGTACTTC
TRBJ1-2 TRBV19 NA NA CASSITENGYTF TGTGCCAGTAGTATTACAGAAAATGGCTACACCTTC
TRBJ1-2 TRBV21-1 once NA CASSKVKVGQGAVYGYTF NA
TRBJ1-2 TRBV5-6 NA TRBD1 CASSFEGQGFDYGYTF TGTGCCAGCAGCTTTGAAGGACAGGGCTTCGACTATGGCTACACCTTC
TRBJ2-7 TRBV3-1/TRBV3-2 NA NA CASSQGSGGYEQYF TGTGCCAGCAGCCAAGGATCAGGGGGGTACGAGCAGTACTTC
TRBJ2-3 TRBV11-2 NA TRBD2 CASSLGLARTDTQYF TGTGCCAGCAGCTTGGGACTAGCAAGGACAGATACGCAGTATTTT
TRBJ1-3 TRBV15 NA NA CATSREGRPGNTIYF TGTGCCACCAGCAGAGAGGGCAGGCCTGGAAACACCATATATTTT
TRBJ1-1 TRBV9 few NA CASSVEAGRGVEAFF TGTGCCAGCAGCGTAGAAGCAGGGCGGGGGGTTGAAGCTTTCTTT
TRBJ2-1 TRBV5-5 NA TRBD1 CASSRGETGMTYNEQFF TGTGCCAGCAGCCGAGGGGAGACAGGGATGACTTACAATGAGCAGTTCTTC
TRBJ2-7 TRBV18 few TRBD2 CASSPPTSGSYEQYF TGTGCCAGCTCACCACCGACTAGCGGCTCCTACGAGCAGTACTTC
TRBJ1-2 TRBV5-1 NA NA CASSLWTDLNYGYTF TGCGCCAGCAGCCTATGGACAGACCTTAACTATGGCTACACCTTC
TRBJ1-2 TRBV29-1 NA TRBD1 CSLRVGRGLFSYGYTF TGCAGCCTAAGGGTAGGCAGGGGGCTGTTTAGCTATGGCTACACCTTC
TRBJ1-5 TRBV6-5 NA NA CASSYSGARNQPQHF TGTGCCAGCAGTTACTCAGGGGCCCGCAATCAGCCCCAGCATTTT
TRBJ2-5 TRBV6-6 NA TRBD2 CASSRRLAGGPYIVETQYF TGTGCCAGCAGTCGAAGACTAGCGGGGGGGCCGTATATAGTGGAGACCCAGTACTTC
TRBJ1-2 TRBV28 NA TRBD1 CASSELAQGQRNGYTF TGTGCCAGCAGTGAATTAGCCCAGGGACAGCGCAATGGCTACACCTTC
TRBJ2-7 TRBV9 NA TRBD1 CASSVRDRGTYEQYF TGTGCCAGCAGCGTACGGGACAGGGGAACCTACGAGCAGTACTTC
TRBJ1-2 TRBV11-2 NA NA CASSLVGSSGGYTF TGTGCCAGCAGCTTAGTAGGCTCGTCGGGTGGCTACACCTTC
TRBJ1-5 TRBV2 once NA CASTPGSPNQPQHF TGTGCCAGCACCCCGGGGAGTCCAAATCAGCCCCAGCATTTT
TRBJ1-6 TRBV7-2 NA TRBD1 CASSLEGQPNAVLHF TGTGCCAGCAGCTTAGAGGGACAGCCAAATGCGGTCCTCCACTTT
TRBJ2-7 TRBV7-8 once NA CASSFTGYLYEQYF TGTGCCAGCAGCTTTACAGGGTACCTCTACGAGCAGTACTTC
TRBJ1-6 TRBV27 NA NA CASSSPPDSPLHF TGTGCCAGCAGTTCCCCCCCGGATTCACCCCTCCACTTT
TRBJ2-7 TRBV12-1 NA NA CASSFPQGGPTDEQYF TGTGCCAGCAGCTTCCCCCAGGGGGGCCCTACAGACGAGCAGTACTTC
TRBJ2-2 TRBV3-1/TRBV3-2 NA NA CASSLHPVGGRELFF TGTGCCAGCAGCCTACATCCCGTAGGGGGTCGGGAGCTGTTTTTT
TRBJ2-7 TRBV19 NA NA CASNRDTYEQYF TGTGCCAGCAACAGGGACACCTACGAGCAGTACTTC
TRBJ2-5 TRBV7-5 NA NA CARSPDGRTQYF TGTGCCAGAAGCCCGGACGGGAGAACCCAGTACTTC
TRBJ1-2 TRBV18 NA TRBD1 CASSPGRGHGYTF TGTGCCAGCTCACCAGGCAGGGGGCATGGCTACACCTTC
TRBJ1-5 TRBV4-1 NA TRBD1 CASSPGLGTGVRNQPQHF TGCGCCAGCAGCCCGGGGCTAGGGACAGGGGTTCGCAATCAGCCCCAGCATTTT
TRBJ1-1 TRBV20-1 NA NA CSASGYTEAFF TGCAGTGCTAGTGGGTATACAGAAGCTTTCTTT
TRBJ1-5 TRBV6-5 NA NA CASRRVMGEDQPQHF TGTGCCAGCAGGCGGGTTATGGGCGAGGATCAGCCCCAGCATTTT
TRBJ1-3 TRBV4-1 NA NA CASSQEGRVGVFRRYF TGCGCCAGCAGCCAAGAGGGGAGGGTTGGAGTTTTTCGGCGGTATTTT
TRBJ1-5 TRBV7-8 NA NA CASSPRTLSGDQPQHF TGTGCCAGCAGCCCGCGGACACTCTCAGGTGATCAGCCCCAGCATTTT
TRBJ1-2 TRBV27 NA NA CASRGASRVGGYTF TGTGCCAGCCGGGGGGCCTCCCGGGTGGGTGGCTACACCTTC
TRBJ1-2 TRBV5-4 few NA CASSHVQEGLGYTF TGTGCCAGCAGCCACGTTCAGGAGGGATTGGGCTACACCTTC
TRBJ2-5 TRBV5-4 NA TRBD2 CASSLGLAGGMMYQETQYF TGTGCCAGCAGCTTGGGACTAGCGGGGGGTATGATGTACCAAGAGACCCAGTACTTC
TRBJ2-1 TRBV7-9 NA TRBD1 CASSLGQGSQEEQFF TGTGCCAGCAGCTTGGGACAGGGGAGCCAGGAGGAGCAGTTCTTC
TRBJ2-1 TRBV27 NA NA CASSPQGNEQFF TGTGCCAGCAGTCCCCAGGGGAATGAGCAGTTCTTC
TRBJ1-2 TRBV30 NA TRBD1 CAWSPSDRGIYGYTF TGTGCCTGGAGTCCGTCGGACAGGGGAATCTATGGCTACACCTTC
TRBJ2-1 TRBV13 once TRBD2 CASSSTSGKEQFF TGTGCCAGCAGCTCGACTAGCGGCAAAGAGCAGTTCTTC
TRBJ1-3 TRBV3-1/TRBV3-2 NA TRBD1 CASSQRQGWYTIYF TGTGCCAGCAGCCAACGACAGGGGTGGTACACCATATATTTT
TRBJ2-7 TRBV9 few NA CASSVSGQTYEQYF TGTGCCAGCAGCGTGTCAGGACAGACTTACGAGCAGTACTTC
TRBJ1-5 TRBV7-8 few TRBD1 CASSPSGGQPQHF TGTGCCAGCAGCCCCTCAGGGGGTCAGCCCCAGCATTTT
TRBJ2-1 TRBV18 once TRBD2 CASSQGLAGLPSYNEQFF TGTGCCAGCTCACAAGGACTAGCGGGGCTTCCCTCCTACAATGAGCAGTTCTTC
TRBJ1-1 TRBV19 once NA CASITGAAGTEAFF TGTGCCAGTATCACCGGAGCAGCGGGCACTGAAGCTTTCTTT
TRBJ2-7 TRBV27 NA NA CASSSRGQYF TGTGCCAGCAGTTCTAGGGGGCAGTACTTC